This T cell receptor (beta chain) was documented in a study of early T cells in non-severe SARS-CoV-2 infection. Study summary: Sequenced material consisted of bulk RNA (from unsorted whole blood), and chains were unpaired. Study outcomes and limitations: A preference for anti-spike CD8 responses marked VDJdb matching, which missed private and CD4 specificities.

This CDR3 contains 13 residues. The germline V and J ends were trimmed by 7 bases and 9 bases, with 18 bases remaining between them. The TCR library protocol was used to attach unique molecular identifiers. These identifiers were attached to individual cDNA molecules. TCRdb processed the 5' RACE reads anew with MiXCR; each CDR3 protein has one entry. The repertoire holds 35,000 to 45,000 distinct CDR3 sequences, with around 6.5% as singletons. This clonotype has more than one count but fewer than ten. Its antigen is not identified. The starting material was whole blood, obtained at baseline. This sequence originates from an adult who was a healthcare worker with PCR-confirmed SARS-CoV-2 infection or an uninfected control (not recorded which). The chain combines TRBV12-3 or TRBV12-4 with TRBJ1-1, with TRBD1 as a possible D gene (6 bases). The CDR3: CASTLGQQRQAFF. CDR3 in DNA: TGTGCCAGCACCCTAGGACAGCAAAGACAAGCTTTCTTT.